The source of this T cell receptor (beta chain) is a study of cytomegalovirus exposure and HLA in healthy donors. Findings and caveats of the study: A cluster of highly shared sequence variants was likely a sequencing artifact. TCR beta V segments were, for the most part, productive about 87% or about 30% of the time in an earlier analysis.

The PCR had 60 Vbeta and 13 Jbeta primers. Method: immunoSEQ multiplex PCR; TCRdb's copy keeps in-frame clones and lacks some. The sample carries around 170,000 clones, about 81% recorded once. Worth noting for this clone: Its target is unknown.

The donors (healthy individuals) were bone marrow donors. Sampled while nominally healthy, donors likely had unrecorded immune exposures. Sequencing was done on a sample of PBMCs. This receptor was identified in a woman aged 18-29 years in good health and CMV-seronegative.

CDR3 DNA sequence: TGTGCCAGCCTCTCCCCAGGGTTCGGGGGGAACACTGAAGCTTTCTTT. Protein: CASLSPGFGGNTEAFF. This rearrangement joins TRBV6-6 to TRBJ1-1; D is perhaps TRBD1 (5 bases). The germline V and J ends were trimmed by 8 bases and 1 base, with 20 bases remaining between them. The germline gives CDR1 MNHNY, CDR2 SVGAGI (reference sequence). CDR3 length equals 16 residues.